Listed below are T cell receptor beta chains from one sample, sequenced in a study of CD8 T cells in ankylosing spondylitis. Via MiXCR, TCRdb re-called the 5' RACE reads, giving one row per CDR3 protein. The table lists about 160,000 distinct CDR3 sequences, roughly 10% of them singletons. The material sequenced was blood, either unsorted or a sorted T cell fraction (not recorded which). These receptors came from a female donor with ankylosing spondylitis or in good health (not recorded which). The CDR3 runs from the conserved cysteine through the conserved F or W. Fields, in order: clone size, D gene, J gene, V gene, CDR3 protein, CDR3 DNA. The D gene is left open where the match is weak. Clone size appears in some rows only: once, few, many, or a class for an expanded clone.

abundance: few; d_gene: .; j_gene: TRBJ1-1; v_gene: TRBV20-1; CDR3aa: CSARGLGAGTEAFF; CDR3nt: TGCAGTGCTAGGGGACTAGGGGCAGGGACTGAAGCTTTCTTT
abundance: few; d_gene: .; j_gene: TRBJ2-7; v_gene: TRBV7-9; CDR3aa: CASSLSVSSYEQYF; CDR3nt: TGTGCCAGCAGCTTATCCGTATCCTCCTACGAGCAGTACTTC
abundance: .; d_gene: TRBD2; j_gene: TRBJ2-7; v_gene: TRBV12-3/TRBV12-4; CDR3aa: CASSFAAGVYEQYF; CDR3nt: TGTGCCAGCAGTTTTGCAGCGGGAGTTTACGAGCAGTACTTC
abundance: many; d_gene: TRBD2; j_gene: TRBJ2-5; v_gene: TRBV10-3; CDR3aa: CAISEVGGQETQYF; CDR3nt: TGTGCCATCAGTGAAGTGGGGGGGCAAGAGACCCAGTACTTC
abundance: many; d_gene: .; j_gene: TRBJ2-3; v_gene: TRBV12-3/TRBV12-4; CDR3aa: CASSFGDTQYF; CDR3nt: TGTGCCAGCAGTTTCGGAGATACGCAGTATTTT
abundance: many; d_gene: .; j_gene: TRBJ2-1; v_gene: TRBV29-1; CDR3aa: CSGGVGFKYNEQFF; CDR3nt: TGCAGCGGTGGCGTGGGCTTCAAATACAATGAGCAGTTCTTC
abundance: few; d_gene: .; j_gene: TRBJ1-1; v_gene: TRBV2; CDR3aa: CASWAFGESEAFF; CDR3nt: TGTGCCAGCTGGGCATTTGGGGAATCCGAAGCTTTCTTT
abundance: few; d_gene: TRBD2; j_gene: TRBJ2-3; v_gene: TRBV20-1; CDR3aa: CSARPSGIADTQYF; CDR3nt: TGCAGTGCTCGACCTAGCGGGATCGCAGATACGCAGTATTTT
abundance: .; d_gene: .; j_gene: TRBJ2-1; v_gene: TRBV7-3; CDR3aa: CASSPGLLGAEQFF; CDR3nt: TGTGCCAGCAGCCCCGGGCTCCTCGGCGCTGAGCAGTTCTTC
abundance: .; d_gene: TRBD1; j_gene: TRBJ2-1; v_gene: TRBV11-2; CDR3aa: CASSLTGGGDEQFF; CDR3nt: TGTGCCAGCAGCTTGACAGGGGGGGGAGATGAGCAGTTCTTC
abundance: many; d_gene: .; j_gene: TRBJ2-1; v_gene: TRBV7-9; CDR3aa: CASSLGQDYNEQFF; CDR3nt: TGTGCCAGCAGCTTAGGACAGGACTACAATGAGCAGTTCTTC
abundance: many; d_gene: .; j_gene: TRBJ1-4; v_gene: TRBV15; CDR3aa: CATSSAGEKLFF; CDR3nt: TGTGCCACCAGCAGCGCCGGGGAAAAACTGTTTTTT
abundance: .; d_gene: TRBD2; j_gene: TRBJ2-1; v_gene: TRBV5-1; CDR3aa: CASSSAGVENEQFF; CDR3nt: TGCGCCAGCAGCTCTGCGGGAGTCGAGAATGAGCAGTTCTTC
abundance: medium-sized; d_gene: TRBD1; j_gene: TRBJ2-7; v_gene: TRBV6-5; CDR3aa: CASSYSGDSAYEQYF; CDR3nt: TGTGCCAGCAGTTACTCCGGGGACAGCGCCTACGAGCAGTACTTC
abundance: many; d_gene: .; j_gene: TRBJ2-1; v_gene: TRBV7-9; CDR3aa: CASSPPLLAPNEQFF; CDR3nt: TGTGCCAGCAGCCCCCCTCTCTTAGCTCCCAATGAGCAGTTCTTC
abundance: .; d_gene: TRBD1; j_gene: TRBJ2-1; v_gene: TRBV24-1; CDR3aa: CATSDFNRGHEQFF; CDR3nt: TGTGCCACCAGTGATTTTAACAGGGGGCACGAGCAGTTCTTC
abundance: .; d_gene: TRBD2; j_gene: TRBJ2-1; v_gene: TRBV20-1; CDR3aa: CSAPGLAAEQFF; CDR3nt: TGCAGTGCTCCGGGACTAGCCGCTGAGCAGTTCTTC
abundance: .; d_gene: .; j_gene: TRBJ2-7; v_gene: TRBV12-3/TRBV12-4; CDR3aa: CASSFGLTADYEQYF; CDR3nt: TGTGCCAGCAGTTTTGGTCTGACAGCTGACTACGAGCAGTACTTC
abundance: few; d_gene: .; j_gene: TRBJ2-7; v_gene: TRBV20-1; CDR3aa: CSASPSVSLSYEQYF; CDR3nt: TGCAGTGCCTCTCCCTCGGTCTCCCTCTCCTACGAGCAGTACTTC
abundance: many; d_gene: TRBD1; j_gene: TRBJ1-1; v_gene: TRBV13; CDR3aa: CASSLGTGGTEAFF; CDR3nt: TGTGCCAGCAGCTTAGGGACAGGGGGAACTGAAGCTTTCTTT
abundance: few; d_gene: .; j_gene: TRBJ2-1; v_gene: TRBV6-7; CDR3aa: CAGLWGNEQFF; CDR3nt: TGTGCCGGACTTTGGGGCAATGAGCAGTTCTTC
abundance: many; d_gene: TRBD1; j_gene: TRBJ2-5; v_gene: TRBV6-2/TRBV6-3; CDR3aa: CASSHTRDRETQYF; CDR3nt: TGTGCCAGCAGCCACACCCGGGACAGAGAGACCCAGTACTTC
abundance: .; d_gene: TRBD1; j_gene: TRBJ2-7; v_gene: TRBV7-6; CDR3aa: CASSQWDREDEQYF; CDR3nt: TGTGCCAGCAGCCAATGGGACAGGGAGGACGAGCAGTACTTC
abundance: .; d_gene: TRBD1; j_gene: TRBJ1-1; v_gene: TRBV4-3; CDR3aa: CASSQGTGRWSTEAFF; CDR3nt: TGCGCCAGCAGCCAGGGGACAGGGAGGTGGAGCACTGAAGCTTTCTTT
abundance: .; d_gene: TRBD2; j_gene: TRBJ2-7; v_gene: TRBV12-3/TRBV12-4; CDR3aa: CASSQWTSGSFSSYEQYF; CDR3nt: TGTGCCAGCAGCCAATGGACTAGCGGGTCTTTTAGCTCCTACGAGCAGTACTTC
abundance: few; d_gene: .; j_gene: TRBJ2-5; v_gene: TRBV11-2; CDR3aa: CASSPHALETQYF; CDR3nt: TGTGCCAGCAGCCCCCATGCCCTGGAGACCCAGTACTTC
abundance: few; d_gene: TRBD1; j_gene: TRBJ2-3; v_gene: TRBV7-9; CDR3aa: CASSDYGQGGTDTQYF; CDR3nt: TGTGCCAGCAGCGACTACGGACAGGGAGGCACAGATACGCAGTATTTT
abundance: many; d_gene: .; j_gene: TRBJ1-1; v_gene: TRBV7-9; CDR3aa: CASSPPGLEATEAFF; CDR3nt: TGTGCCAGCAGCCCCCCGGGCTTGGAGGCCACTGAAGCTTTCTTT
abundance: few; d_gene: .; j_gene: TRBJ2-4; v_gene: TRBV20-1; CDR3aa: CSAYGAIAKNIQYF; CDR3nt: TGCAGTGCCTACGGTGCGATAGCCAAAAACATTCAGTACTTC
abundance: many; d_gene: TRBD2; j_gene: TRBJ2-7; v_gene: TRBV14; CDR3aa: CASSQGSSGSSYEQYF; CDR3nt: TGTGCCAGCAGCCAAGGGTCTAGCGGGAGTTCCTACGAGCAGTACTTC
abundance: many; d_gene: .; j_gene: TRBJ1-2; v_gene: TRBV7-9; CDR3aa: CASSLAADGYTF; CDR3nt: TGTGCCAGCAGCTTAGCTGCGGATGGCTACACCTTC
abundance: .; d_gene: .; j_gene: TRBJ2-1; v_gene: TRBV2; CDR3aa: CANPREAEGYNEQFF; CDR3nt: TGTGCCAACCCCCGAGAGGCCGAGGGGTACAATGAGCAGTTCTTC
abundance: few; d_gene: .; j_gene: TRBJ1-1; v_gene: TRBV4-3; CDR3aa: CASSQGRGLTEAFF; CDR3nt: TGCGCCAGCAGCCAGGGCAGGGGACTAACTGAAGCTTTCTTT
abundance: few; d_gene: .; j_gene: TRBJ1-1; v_gene: TRBV7-8; CDR3aa: CASSLVDEAFF; CDR3nt: TGTGCCAGCAGCTTAGTCGATGAAGCTTTCTTT
abundance: .; d_gene: TRBD2; j_gene: TRBJ2-5; v_gene: TRBV20-1; CDR3aa: CSARVPGLAGQETQYF; CDR3nt: TGCAGTGCTAGAGTCCCGGGACTAGCGGGCCAAGAGACCCAGTACTTC
abundance: .; d_gene: TRBD1; j_gene: TRBJ2-1; v_gene: TRBV12-3/TRBV12-4; CDR3aa: CASSLGQGAYNEQFF; CDR3nt: TGTGCCAGCAGCCTCGGACAGGGAGCCTACAATGAGCAGTTCTTC
abundance: once; d_gene: .; j_gene: TRBJ1-1; v_gene: TRBV6-5; CDR3aa: CASSYPWDTLNTEAFF; CDR3nt: TGTGCCAGCAGTTACCCTTGGGACACTCTGAACACTGAAGCTTTCTTT
abundance: many; d_gene: .; j_gene: TRBJ2-7; v_gene: TRBV29-1; CDR3aa: CSVEDRSGYEQYF; CDR3nt: TGCAGCGTTGAAGATCGCTCCGGGTACGAGCAGTACTTC
abundance: few; d_gene: .; j_gene: TRBJ1-2; v_gene: TRBV7-9; CDR3aa: CASSRSRMGYTF; CDR3nt: TGTGCCAGCAGCCGCAGTCGGATGGGCTACACCTTC
abundance: few; d_gene: TRBD2; j_gene: TRBJ2-1; v_gene: TRBV9; CDR3aa: CASSVDVGTSGTRDNEQFF; CDR3nt: TGTGCCAGCAGCGTAGATGTCGGGACTAGCGGGACCCGAGACAATGAGCAGTTCTTC
abundance: .; d_gene: .; j_gene: TRBJ2-7; v_gene: TRBV18; CDR3aa: CASSPRDMYEQYF; CDR3nt: TGTGCCAGCTCACCAAGGGACATGTACGAGCAGTACTTC
abundance: many; d_gene: .; j_gene: TRBJ2-1; v_gene: TRBV20-1; CDR3aa: CSARDWGTSYNEQFF; CDR3nt: TGCAGTGCTAGAGATTGGGGGACCTCCTACAATGAGCAGTTCTTC
abundance: few; d_gene: .; j_gene: TRBJ1-1; v_gene: TRBV12-3/TRBV12-4; CDR3aa: CAAVLGNTEAFF; CDR3nt: TGTGCCGCGGTTCTCGGGAACACTGAAGCTTTCTTT
abundance: many; d_gene: .; j_gene: TRBJ2-7; v_gene: TRBV3-1; CDR3aa: CASSLAESSYEQYF; CDR3nt: TGTGCCAGCAGCTTAGCGGAGAGCTCCTACGAGCAGTACTTC
abundance: few; d_gene: .; j_gene: TRBJ1-2; v_gene: TRBV11-3; CDR3aa: CASSSRRILGYTF; CDR3nt: TGTGCCAGCAGCTCCAGGCGCATCCTTGGCTACACCTTC
abundance: few; d_gene: TRBD1; j_gene: TRBJ2-1; v_gene: TRBV5-8; CDR3aa: CASSLGTALSYNEQFF; CDR3nt: TGTGCCAGCAGCCTCGGGACAGCCCTTTCCTACAATGAGCAGTTCTTC
abundance: many; d_gene: .; j_gene: TRBJ2-1; v_gene: TRBV20-1; CDR3aa: CSARAGSKYEQFF; CDR3nt: TGCAGTGCTAGGGCCGGGAGTAAATATGAGCAGTTCTTC
abundance: .; d_gene: .; j_gene: TRBJ2-1; v_gene: TRBV30; CDR3aa: CAWSLTLHDQQFF; CDR3nt: TGTGCCTGGAGCCTTACCCTCCATGATCAGCAGTTCTTC
abundance: once; d_gene: .; j_gene: TRBJ2-3; v_gene: TRBV9; CDR3aa: CASSVAVGSADTQYF; CDR3nt: TGTGCCAGCAGCGTAGCCGTCGGGAGCGCAGATACGCAGTATTTT
abundance: .; d_gene: .; j_gene: TRBJ1-1; v_gene: TRBV13; CDR3aa: CASSSRGPTNTEAFF; CDR3nt: TGTGCCAGCAGCTCACGGGGGCCCACGAACACTGAAGCTTTCTTT
abundance: many; d_gene: TRBD1; j_gene: TRBJ2-1; v_gene: TRBV18; CDR3aa: CASSPLQGFNEQFF; CDR3nt: TGTGCCAGCTCACCCCTACAGGGGTTCAATGAGCAGTTCTTC
abundance: .; d_gene: TRBD1; j_gene: TRBJ2-7; v_gene: TRBV4-1; CDR3aa: CASSIGTGAYEQYF; CDR3nt: TGCGCCAGCAGCATTGGGACAGGAGCCTACGAGCAGTACTTC
abundance: many; d_gene: .; j_gene: TRBJ2-1; v_gene: TRBV9; CDR3aa: CASSVEPGHNEQFF; CDR3nt: TGTGCCAGCAGCGTAGAACCAGGGCATAATGAGCAGTTCTTC
abundance: .; d_gene: .; j_gene: TRBJ2-3; v_gene: TRBV29-1; CDR3aa: CSVEVSGWGTDTQYF; CDR3nt: TGCAGCGTTGAAGTGAGCGGTTGGGGCACAGATACGCAGTATTTT
abundance: .; d_gene: TRBD2; j_gene: TRBJ2-3; v_gene: TRBV25-1; CDR3aa: CASSEYGGKREPTDTQYF; CDR3nt: TGTGCCAGCAGTGAATATGGGGGGAAGCGGGAGCCCACAGATACGCAGTATTTT
abundance: many; d_gene: .; j_gene: TRBJ2-7; v_gene: TRBV7-9; CDR3aa: CASSPSGSPEQYF; CDR3nt: TGTGCCAGCAGCCCCTCGGGGAGCCCCGAGCAGTACTTC
abundance: many; d_gene: TRBD2; j_gene: TRBJ2-1; v_gene: TRBV7-2; CDR3aa: CASSLVSGVYNEQFF; CDR3nt: TGTGCCAGCAGCTTAGTTAGCGGGGTATACAATGAGCAGTTCTTC